This T cell receptor (beta chain) was obtained from a study of spatial heterogeneity in lung cancer. Study-level information: Consistent detection of more beta-chain than alpha-chain sequences was observed. More than eight raw reads, on average, carried each unique TCR and UMI combination.

Points from the study as a whole: Ubiquitous, expanded tumor-derived TCRs were more frequently observed in blood at resection than at follow-up.

This clonotype showed up many times. Its antigen is still unknown. Every molecule of TCR cDNA had its own unique molecular identifier. MiXCR was run by TCRdb on the 5' RACE reads, yielding one entry per CDR3 protein. The sample contains about 39,000 distinct CDR3 sequences, under 7% of which appear only once. Time point given: sample taken at primary tumor resection. Extraction of whole RNA from tumor, nontumor lung or frozen PBMC preceded unsorted sequencing. This CDR3 is built from 15 residues. Trimming stripped 2 bases from V and 1 base from J, with 11 bases between. Germline CDR1 MDHEN, CDR2 SYDVKM.

V usage is TRBV28 and J usage is TRBJ1-1; D is possibly TRBD1 (5 bases). Sequenced here: PBMCs, sampled at surgery. This clonotype was sampled from a male donor with early-stage non-small cell lung cancer. The CDR3 DNA sequence: TGTGCCAGCAGTTTAAGTATCGGGGGGAACACTGAAGCTTTCTTT. Translating it yields CASSLSIGGNTEAFF.